The source of this T cell receptor (beta chain) is a study of T cell repertoires in ileal Crohn's disease. Study-wide background: The M6 sample came from neoterminal ileum during colonoscopy after surgery. General observations from the study: Postoperative endoscopy occurred within one year, median about 7 months. Mucosal expansions were suggested to be mainly CD8 T cells. Active smokers at surgery had more clonal expansions than non-smokers.

Trimming took 5 bases from V and 6 from J; bases not matched to a gene: 4. CDR1 is LNHDA, CDR2 SQIVND, per germline (reference sequence). The CDR3 consists of 14 residues. Measured with immunoSEQ multiplex PCR; TCRdb has only the in-frame clones, and not every one. The repertoire holds about 13,000 clones, with around 70% as singletons. In regard to this clone: Its target is not known.

Time point: neoterminal ileum biopsy at postoperative endoscopy, about 6 months after surgery. Sequenced material: ileal tissue. This clonotype originated in an adult with Crohn's disease. The J gene is TRBJ2-2, the V gene TRBV19, with 9 positions matching TRBD1. CDR3 loop: CASSLTGGPGELFF. The CDR3 nucleotides read TGTGCCAGTAGTCTTACAGGGGGCCCCGGGGAGCTGTTTTTT.